A single sample is the source of the 16 T cell receptor beta chains below, sequenced in a study of blood T cells in healthy people across ages. With a J-beta primer mix and a sample-barcoded 5' primer, a second PCR ran about 7 to 12 cycles. TCRdb passed the 5' RACE reads through MiXCR, listing each CDR3 protein once. This sample has fewer than 750,000 distinct CDR3 sequences, with less than 60% found just once. Sequenced sample: blood. The source of these receptors is an older man in good health.

This clonotype has a handful of counts. The V gene is TRBV4-3, the J gene TRBJ2-1; TRBD2 matches 10 bases. The CDR3 sequence is 13 residues long. Germline trimming cut 4 bases from V and 8 bases from J; bases unmatched to any gene: 2. Per the germline V gene, CDR1 is LGHNA and CDR2 is YSLEER. CDR3 region: CASSRLAGDEQFF. The DNA for the CDR3 is TGCGCCAGCAGCCGGCTAGCGGGGGATGAGCAGTTCTTC.

The chain uses TRBV4-3 and TRBJ2-3, with 13 bases matching TRBD2. The trim removed 1 base at V and 5 bases at J, leaving 6 bases unmatched. The CDR3 covers 17 residues. The germline V gene encodes CDR1 LGHNA and CDR2 YSLEER. CDR3 protein: CASSQGTLAGGQDTQYF. DNA for the CDR3: TGCGCCAGCAGCCAAGGGACACTAGCGGGGGGGCAAGATACGCAGTATTTT.

This clonotype was observed a handful of times. The V call is TRBV7-9, the J call TRBJ2-5; D is ambiguous. The CDR3 totals 14 residues. Germline loops: CDR1 SEHNR, CDR2 FQNEAQ (reference sequence). V shed 3 bases and J shed 11 bases, with 19 bases lying between them. The CDR3 nucleotides are TGTGCCAGCAGCTTTGCGCACGGCAATGCTGAGCAGTACTTC. This codes for CASSFAHGNAEQYF.

This clonotype was recorded a few times. The chain has TRBV27 and TRBJ2-7, with 9 nucleotides matching TRBD1. V trimming: 5 bases; J trimming: 2 bases; junction bases outside the gene matches: 7. CDR1 is MNHEY, CDR2 SMNVEV, per germline (reference sequence). The CDR3 is 15 residues long. The CDR3, as DNA: TGTGCCAGCAGTAAACGGACAGGGGACCCCTACGAGCAGTACTTC. Translating it yields CASSKRTGDPYEQYF.

This clonotype showed up many times. In nucleotides, the CDR3 is TGTGCCAGCAGTACGCGGGACAGCTCCTACGAGCAGTACTTC. Translated, it gives CASSTRDSSYEQYF. The chain carries TRBV6-5 and TRBJ2-7, with D possibly TRBD1 on 7 matching bases. Deletions cut 5 bases from V and 0 bases from J, with 11 bases between. The CDR3 contains 14 residues. Germline CDR1 and CDR2: MNHEY and SVGAGI.

This clonotype was observed a single time. The chain recombines TRBV6-1 with TRBJ1-2; D call uncertain. The germline gives CDR1 MNHNS, CDR2 SASEGT. The CDR3 is made up of 14 amino acids. The V gene lost 7 bases and the J gene lost 2 bases, with 14 bases spanning the gap. In DNA form, the CDR3 reads TGTGCCAGCAAGAGAACTGGGGTAAACTATGGCTACACCTTC. This gives the protein CASKRTGVNYGYTF.

The chain uses TRBV6-2 or TRBV6-3 and TRBJ2-7; D may be TRBD1 or TRBD2 (5 bases each). In germline, CDR1 is MNHEY, CDR2 SVGEGT. V was shortened by 5 bases and J by 2 bases, with 13 bases between the two germline ends. The CDR3 length is 14 residues. Here the CDR3 DNA reads TGTGCCAGCAGTCATTTGCAGGGACCCTACGAGCAGTACTTC. The encoded protein is CASSHLQGPYEQYF.

The table lists this clonotype with a few counts. V is TRBV20-1 and J is TRBJ2-1, with D possibly TRBD2 on 5 matching bases. Germline assignment: CDR1 DFQATT and CDR2 SNEGSKA (reference sequence). V was trimmed by 6 bases and J by 4 bases, leaving 16 bases between them. There are 14 residues in the CDR3. Here the CDR3 reads CSAITGSGYNEQFF. CDR3 DNA: TGCAGTGCCATAACTGGGTCGGGATACAATGAGCAGTTCTTC.

The gene calls are TRBV27 and TRBJ2-1; 14 nucleotides agree with TRBD2. Trimming took 7 bases from V and 0 from J; bases not matched to a gene: 11. Germline V gives CDR1 MNHEY, CDR2 SMNVEV (reference sequence). CDR3 length: 19 amino acids. The CDR3 DNA sequence: TGTGCCAGCACCTCTCCGGGGACTAGCGGGGGAAGCTCCTACAATGAGCAGTTCTTC. It is translated as CASTSPGTSGGSSYNEQFF.

A word on this clonotype: A read error may produce the germline difference seen at one junction end. The chain recombines TRBV5-1 with TRBJ2-1; no definite D call. The CDR3 contains 14 residues. Germline V gene lookup returns CDR1 SGHRS and CDR2 YFSETQ. CDR3 sequence (DNA): TGCGCCAGCACCTTGGGGTACTCGAACAATGAGCAGTTCTTC. Its protein product is CASTLGYSNNEQFF.

This clonotype was counted a few times. DNA of the CDR3: TGTGCCAGTAGCTCGACTATCGGGTACGAGCAGTACTTC. It encodes CASSSTIGYEQYF. The chain has TRBV19 and TRBJ2-5; weak D call: TRBD2 (5 bases). The assigned J gene may be wrong: the sequence end matches TRBJ2-7 better. Germline-derived CDR1 and CDR2 are LNHDA and SQIVND (reference sequence). This CDR3 contains 13 residues.

This clonotype was seen only a few times. The chain's CDR3 is CASREDHGYTF. The CDR3, as DNA: TGTGCCAGCAGAGAGGACCATGGCTACACCTTC. The chain carries TRBV2 and TRBJ1-2; no firm D call. CDR1 SNHLY and CDR2 FYNNEI come from the germline V gene. Trimming took 6 bases from V and 6 from J, leaving 8 bases between them. This CDR3 region has 11 residues.

The rearrangement joins TRBV30 to TRBJ2-7; no clear D. Germline assignment: CDR1 GTSNPN and CDR2 SVGIG (reference sequence). Trimming left V 3 bases short and J 5 bases short, with 14 bases between. CDR3 size: 13 residues. CDR3 sequence: CAWRADDFHEQYF. The CDR3 DNA follows: TGTGCCTGGAGGGCCGATGACTTCCACGAGCAGTACTTC.

Worth noting for this clonotype: The DNA is left out, because the CDR3 cannot be placed on it with certainty; the CDR3 is given as TCRdb lists it. This sequence joins TRBV4-1 and TRBJ2-7; the table's D call of TRBD1 was not tested on the DNA. Germline V gene lookup returns CDR1 MGHRA and CDR2 YSYEKL. The CDR3 has 15 amino acids, counting both end residues. This chain's CDR3 is CASSQVGAGSYERYF.

This chain uses TRBV15 with TRBJ2-2; tentative D call: TRBD2 (6 bases). Per the germline V gene, CDR1 is LNHNV and CDR2 is YYDKDF (reference sequence). There are 16 residues in the CDR3. V was pared by 5 bases and J by 1 base, with 14 bases between. DNA for the CDR3: TGTGCCACCAGCGATCACCAGGGAGGGAACACCGGGGAGCTGTTTTTT. It yields the protein CATSDHQGGNTGELFF.

The CDR3 DNA follows: TGTGCCAGCAGCCTATATCGGACAGATCACTATGGCTACACCTTC. This sequence encodes CASSLYRTDHYGYTF. V and J are TRBV7-2 and TRBJ1-2; a possible D gene is TRBD1 (6 bases). From germline, CDR1 is SGHTA and CDR2 FQGNSA. V lost 5 bases and J lost 3, with 16 bases in between. CDR3 length: 15 residues.